These 21 T cell receptor beta chains share one sample of origin, sequenced in a study of T cells in Graves' hyperthyroidism and ophthalmopathy. The investigators amplified TCR beta CDR3 regions from RNA transcripts. The HTBI set primed first-round TCR CDR3 RT-PCR. TCRdb re-called the multiplex PCR reads through MiXCR, storing one row per CDR3 protein. The sample lists 550,000 to 650,000 distinct CDR3 sequences; 14% were seen once. Input material: blood. All receptors derive from a woman in her forties with Graves' hyperthyroidism.

This clonotype has ten or more counts. The chain links TRBV30 to TRBJ1-1; no clear D. This CDR3 region has 15 residues. V lost 4 bases to trimming and J lost 0 bases, with 15 bases between them. Per the germline V gene, CDR1 is GTSNPN and CDR2 is SVGIG (reference sequence). CDR3: CAWNSPSGMNTEAFF. CDR3 DNA: TGTGCCTGGAATTCACCCAGCGGGATGAACACTGAAGCTTTCTTT.

The CDR3 reads CASSPGMSEHQPQHF. Here the CDR3 DNA reads TGTGCCAGCAGCCCAGGGATGAGTGAACATCAGCCCCAGCATTTT. The V gene is TRBV9, the J gene TRBJ1-5; D is perhaps TRBD1 (5 bases). Trimming shortened V by 4 bases and J by 5 bases, and 16 bases separated the two germline ends. CDR1 and CDR2 from the germline V gene are SGDLS and YYNGEE. The CDR3 has 15 residues.

V gene TRBV7-2 combines with J gene TRBJ2-7, with D uncertain. The CDR3 extends over 16 amino acids. Germline V gene data show CDR1 as SGHTA and CDR2 as FQGNSA. V was pared by 5 bases and J by 5 bases, with 22 bases between. CDR3 region: CASSPGVVWSLHEQYF. The CDR3, as DNA: TGTGCCAGCAGCCCCGGAGTAGTGTGGAGTCTACACGAGCAGTACTTC.

This clonotype was recorded at least ten times. V and J are TRBV14 and TRBJ2-7; 9 bases are a match to TRBD2. The CDR3 totals 15 residues. V trimming: 6 bases; J trimming: 6 bases; junction bases outside the gene matches: 12. Germline loops: CDR1 SGHDN, CDR2 FVKESK. The CDR3 sequence: CASSPTGTSIPEQYF. The CDR3, as DNA: TGTGCCAGCAGTCCTACCGGGACTAGCATACCCGAGCAGTACTTC.

This clonotype was seen a few times. The genes are TRBV6-1 and TRBJ2-1; D is unresolved. Germline CDR1 and CDR2: MNHNS and SASEGT. This CDR3 has 18 amino acids. The V gene lost 5 bases and the J gene lost 0 bases, with 20 bases spanning the gap. The CDR3 here is CASSKTTLLRSSYNEQFF. The CDR3, as DNA: TGTGCCAGCAGTAAGACAACACTACTCCGAAGCTCCTACAATGAGCAGTTCTTC.

Ten or more counts support this clonotype. V and J are TRBV5-1 and TRBJ2-7, with D unresolved. CDR3 length equals 14 residues. CDR1 and CDR2 (germline): SGHRS, YFSETQ. V gave up 0 bases and J gave up 3 bases, with 10 bases separating them. The CDR3, as DNA: TGCGCCAGCAGCTTGGCCCGGGCGGACTACGAGCAGTACTTC. It yields the protein CASSLARADYEQYF.

V and J are TRBV4-1 and TRBJ2-7; 11 bases map to TRBD2. Germline V gene data show CDR1 as MGHRA and CDR2 as YSYEKL. The CDR3 runs 15 residues. Unmatched junction bases numbered 7, after V lost 6 bases and J lost 3 bases. CDR3 bases: TGCGCCAGCAGTCAGACTAGCGGGATGGTCTACGAGCAGTACTTC. Translation gives CASSQTSGMVYEQYF.

This clonotype was detected only a few times. The gene calls are TRBV7-9 and TRBJ1-5; possible D gene TRBD1, 5 bases. The CDR3 has 15 amino acids. The ends were cut back, 4 bases at V and 1 base at J, with 11 bases in the middle. Germline lookup yields CDR1 SEHNR and CDR2 FQNEAQ (reference sequence). DNA for the CDR3: TGTGCCAGCAGCTCAGATGGGGCCAGCAATCAGCCCCAGCATTTT. It is translated as CASSSDGASNQPQHF.

This clonotype was detected many times. V gene TRBV27 combines with J gene TRBJ1-2; 7 bases agree with TRBD1. CDR1 and CDR2 from the germline V gene are MNHEY and SMNVEV (reference sequence). J gave up 4 bases and V 3 bases, and 5 bases lay outside the gene matches. This CDR3 contains 14 residues. The chain's CDR3 is CASSFGDRFYGYTF. As DNA, the CDR3 is TGTGCCAGCAGTTTCGGGGACAGATTCTATGGCTACACCTTC.

This clonotype was seen at least ten times. The V and J genes are TRBV6-1 and TRBJ1-3; D gene unclear. The CDR3 loop spans 14 amino acids. V was clipped by 6 bases and J by 0 bases, with 9 bases between them. From germline, CDR1 is MNHNS and CDR2 SASEGT. This CDR3 reads CASRTDISGNTIYF. In nucleotides, the CDR3 is TGTGCCAGCAGGACGGATATCTCTGGAAACACCATATATTTT.

This clonotype appeared many times. The CDR3 is CASSSGLAIGEQFF. CDR3 sequence (DNA): TGTGCCAGCAGTTCGGGACTAGCCATCGGTGAGCAGTTCTTC. This sequence joins TRBV7-2 and TRBJ2-1; 9 nucleotides align to TRBD2. J was trimmed by 9 bases and V by 6 bases; bases with no gene match: 9. Germline values: CDR1 SGHTA, CDR2 FQGNSA. The CDR3 runs to 14 residues.

This clonotype was observed at least ten times. The chain has TRBV20-1 and TRBJ1-1; the D gene is possibly TRBD1 (6 bases). Germline values: CDR1 DFQATT, CDR2 SNEGSKA (reference sequence). V gave up 7 bases and J gave up 0 bases, with 12 bases separating them. The CDR3 runs 13 residues. The CDR3 DNA reads TGCAGTGGTGAACAGGGCATGAACACTGAAGCTTTCTTT. It encodes CSGEQGMNTEAFF.

This clonotype was picked up a small number of times. The rearrangement joins TRBV10-3 to TRBJ1-1; no definite D call. V shed 0 bases and J shed 4 bases, with 12 bases lying between them. CDR3 size: 15 residues. Germline values: CDR1 ENHRY, CDR2 SYGVKD. The CDR3 spells CAISESADGVTEAFF. The DNA for the CDR3 is TGTGCCATCAGTGAGTCCGCCGATGGAGTCACTGAAGCTTTCTTT.

This clonotype was detected many times. This sequence joins TRBV20-1 and TRBJ2-7; 12 nucleotides line up with TRBD2. Germline values: CDR1 DFQATT, CDR2 SNEGSKA (reference sequence). J lost 5 bases, V lost 3 bases, and 8 bases had no gene match. CDR3 length: 15 residues. The CDR3 DNA reads TGCAGTGCTAGGCGGATCCTAGCGGGAGGGAACGAGCAGTACTTC. Translating it yields CSARRILAGGNEQYF.

This chain connects TRBV10-1 to TRBJ2-1; possible D gene TRBD2, 6 bases. The CDR3 sequence is 13 residues long. Germline assignment: CDR1 WNHNN and CDR2 SYGVQD (reference sequence). Between the trimmed V and J ends, which lost 4 bases and 7 bases, there was a span of 11 bases. In DNA, the CDR3 is TGCGCCAGCAGTGCCGGGAGCCGAAATGAGCAGTTCTTC. This gives the protein CASSAGSRNEQFF.

This clonotype was found many times. J is TRBJ2-7 and V is TRBV11-2, with 8 bases matching TRBD1. The germline CDR1 and CDR2 sequences are SGHAT and FQNNGV. This CDR3 region has 14 residues. Unmatched junction bases numbered 7, after V lost 3 bases and J lost 6 bases. The CDR3 nucleotides read TGTGCCAGCAGCTTTAAGGACAGGGACGGCGAGCAGTACTTC. Protein: CASSFKDRDGEQYF.

This clonotype appeared many times. This chain joins TRBV12-3 or TRBV12-4 and TRBJ1-5; possibly TRBD1 for D (5 bases). This CDR3 is 16 amino acids long. Between the trimmed V and J ends, which lost 2 bases and 1 base, there was a span of 12 bases. The CDR3 is CASSLRGDSSNQPQHF. CDR3 nucleotides: TGTGCCAGCAGTTTACGGGGGGACTCAAGCAATCAGCCCCAGCATTTT.

This clonotype appeared a single time. The rearrangement links TRBV6-5 to TRBJ2-7; 11 nucleotides line up with TRBD2. This CDR3 has 16 residues. Germline CDR1 MNHEY, CDR2 SVGAGI. V lost 2 bases to trimming and J lost 5 bases; unmatched junction nucleotides: 8. CDR3 amino acids: CASSYLTSGSPHEQYF. The CDR3 nucleotides read TGTGCCAGCAGTTACCTTACTAGCGGGAGCCCCCACGAGCAGTACTTC.

This clonotype was counted ten times or more. The V call is TRBV5-1, the J call TRBJ2-7; D may correspond to TRBD1 or TRBD2 (5 bases each). From germline, CDR1 is SGHRS and CDR2 YFSETQ. There are 15 residues in the CDR3. V was shortened by 3 bases and J by 0 bases, with 13 bases between the two germline ends. DNA of the CDR3: TGCGCCAGCAGCTGGGGGTCTCACAGCTCCTACGAGCAGTACTTC. It yields the protein CASSWGSHSSYEQYF. The entire variable domain, with the rest obtained from reference TRBV5-1 and TRBJ2-7, is as follows: KAGVTQTPRYLIKTRGQQVTLSCSPISGHRSVSWYQQTPGQGLQFLFEYFSETQRNKGNFPGRFSGRQFSNSRSEMNVSTLELGDSALYLCASSWGSHSSYEQYFGPGTRLTVT.

This clonotype was recorded once. The chain links TRBV9 to TRBJ1-3, with D possibly being TRBD1 (6 bases). In germline, CDR1 is SGDLS, CDR2 YYNGEE. This CDR3 spans 16 amino acids. Trimming removed 3 bases at V and 0 bases at J, with 13 bases between. Written as DNA, the CDR3 is TGTGCCAGCAGCGCCTTTACAGGGATCTCTGGAAACACCATATATTTT. Translating it yields CASSAFTGISGNTIYF.

Details on this clonotype: Just one base apart from a much larger clone, this may be a read error. As the CDR3 is not closed by the conserved phenylalanine or tryptophan, this likely results from a read error. The V and J genes are TRBV20-1 and TRBJ2-7; 7 nucleotides agree with TRBD1. The junction had 4 bases not matched to a gene; V was cut back by 5 bases and J by 0 bases. Germline V lookup: CDR1 DFQATT, CDR2 SNEGSKA (reference sequence). CDR3 length equals 13 residues. The CDR3 region is CSARTGYSYEQYL. The CDR3 DNA is TGCAGTGCTCGGACAGGCTACTCCTACGAGCAGTACTTA.